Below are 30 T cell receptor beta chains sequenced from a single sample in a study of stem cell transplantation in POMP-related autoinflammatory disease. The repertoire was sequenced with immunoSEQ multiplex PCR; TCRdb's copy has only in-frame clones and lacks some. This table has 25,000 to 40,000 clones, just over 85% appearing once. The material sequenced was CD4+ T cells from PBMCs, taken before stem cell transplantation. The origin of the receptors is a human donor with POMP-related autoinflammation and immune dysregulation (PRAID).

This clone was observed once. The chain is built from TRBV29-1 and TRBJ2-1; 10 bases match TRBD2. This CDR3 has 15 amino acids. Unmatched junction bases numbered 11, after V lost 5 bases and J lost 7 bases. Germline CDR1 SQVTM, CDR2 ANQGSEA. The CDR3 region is CSVTATGLAANEQFF. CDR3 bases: TGCAGCGTTACGGCCACCGGACTAGCGGCAAATGAGCAGTTCTTC.

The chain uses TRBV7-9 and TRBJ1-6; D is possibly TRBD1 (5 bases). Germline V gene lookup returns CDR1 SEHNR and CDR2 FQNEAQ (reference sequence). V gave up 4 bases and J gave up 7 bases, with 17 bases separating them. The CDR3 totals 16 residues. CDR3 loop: CASSSPGEGGNSPLHF. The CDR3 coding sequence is TGTGCCAGCAGCTCTCCGGGGGAGGGTGGCAATTCACCCCTCCACTTT.

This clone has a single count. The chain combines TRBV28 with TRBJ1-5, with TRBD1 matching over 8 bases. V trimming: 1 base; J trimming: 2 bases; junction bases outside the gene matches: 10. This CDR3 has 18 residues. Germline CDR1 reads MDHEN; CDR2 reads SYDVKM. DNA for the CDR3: TGTGCCAGCAGTTTATCCAGGGGGCCGCGGGTTGGCAATCAGCCCCAGCATTTT. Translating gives CASSLSRGPRVGNQPQHF.

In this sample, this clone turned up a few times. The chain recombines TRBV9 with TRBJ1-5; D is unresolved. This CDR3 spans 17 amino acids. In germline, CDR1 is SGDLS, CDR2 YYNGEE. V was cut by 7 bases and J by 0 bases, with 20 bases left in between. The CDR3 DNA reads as TGTGCCAGCCACGGGCAGACTGGATGGTATAGCAATCAGCCCCAGCATTTT. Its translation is CASHGQTGWYSNQPQHF. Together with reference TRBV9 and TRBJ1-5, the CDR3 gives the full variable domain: DSGVTQTPKHLITATGQRVTLRCSPRSGDLSVYWYQQSLDQGLQFLIQYYNGEERAKGNILERFSAQQFPDLHSELNLSSLELGDSALYFCASHGQTGWYSNQPQHFGDGTRLSIL.

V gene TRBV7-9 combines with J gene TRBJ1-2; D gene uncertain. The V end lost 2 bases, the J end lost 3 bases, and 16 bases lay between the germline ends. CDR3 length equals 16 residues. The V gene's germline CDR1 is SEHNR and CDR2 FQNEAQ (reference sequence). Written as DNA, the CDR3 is TGTGCCAGCAGCTTAAATTCGGCAGCGCCCTACTATGGCTACACCTTC. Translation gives CASSLNSAAPYYGYTF.

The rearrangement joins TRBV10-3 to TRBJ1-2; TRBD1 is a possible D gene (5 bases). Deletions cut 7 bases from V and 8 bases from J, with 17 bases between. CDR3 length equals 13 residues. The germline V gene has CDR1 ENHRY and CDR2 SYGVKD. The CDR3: CAITVAGGVGYTF. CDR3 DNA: TGTGCCATCACGGTGGCCGGAGGGGTCGGCTACACCTTC.

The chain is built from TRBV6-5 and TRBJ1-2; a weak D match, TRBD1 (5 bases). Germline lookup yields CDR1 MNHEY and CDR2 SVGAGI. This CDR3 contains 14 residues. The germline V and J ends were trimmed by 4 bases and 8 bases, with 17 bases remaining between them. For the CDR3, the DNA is TGTGCCAGCAGTTCATTCACAGAGGGGTGGGGCTACACCTTC. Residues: CASSSFTEGWGYTF.

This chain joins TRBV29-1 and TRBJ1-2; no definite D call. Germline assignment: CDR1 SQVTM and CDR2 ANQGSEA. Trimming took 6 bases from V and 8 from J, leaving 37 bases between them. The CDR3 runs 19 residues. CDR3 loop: CSVANPTGVGLASLGGYTF. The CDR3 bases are TGCAGCGTCGCTAATCCCACTGGGGTAGGTTTAGCCTCTTTGGGCGGCTACACCTTC. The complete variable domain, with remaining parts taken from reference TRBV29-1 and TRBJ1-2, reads SAVISQKPSRDICQRGTSLTIQCQVDSQVTMMFWYRQQPGQSLTLIATANQGSEATYESGFVIDKFPISRPNLTFSTLTVSNMSPEDSSIYLCSVANPTGVGLASLGGYTFGSGTRLTVV.

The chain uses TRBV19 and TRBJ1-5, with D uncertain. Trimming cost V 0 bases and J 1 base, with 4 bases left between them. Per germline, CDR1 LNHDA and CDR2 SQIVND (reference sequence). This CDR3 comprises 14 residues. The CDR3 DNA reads TGTGCCAGTAGTATAGATCCAAGCAATCAGCCCCAGCATTTT. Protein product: CASSIDPSNQPQHF.

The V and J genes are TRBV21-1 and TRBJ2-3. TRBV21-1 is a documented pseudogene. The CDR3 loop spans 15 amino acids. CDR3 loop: CASFLGGPRGIAQYF. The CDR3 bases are TGTGCCAGCTTCCTAGGGGGACCCCGGGGGATCGCGCAGTATTTT.

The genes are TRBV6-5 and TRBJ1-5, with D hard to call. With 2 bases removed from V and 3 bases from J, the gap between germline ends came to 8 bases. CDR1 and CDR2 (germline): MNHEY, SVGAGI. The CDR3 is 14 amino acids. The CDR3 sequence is CASSYGRFNQPQHF. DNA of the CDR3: TGTGCCAGCAGTTACGGCAGGTTCAATCAGCCCCAGCATTTT.

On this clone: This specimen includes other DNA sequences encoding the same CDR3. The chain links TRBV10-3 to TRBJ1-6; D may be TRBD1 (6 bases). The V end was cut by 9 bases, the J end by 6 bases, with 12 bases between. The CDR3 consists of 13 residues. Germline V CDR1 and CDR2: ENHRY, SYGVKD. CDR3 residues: CAIGGHSNSPLHF. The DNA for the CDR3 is TGTGCCATTGGGGGACACAGTAATTCACCCCTCCACTTT.

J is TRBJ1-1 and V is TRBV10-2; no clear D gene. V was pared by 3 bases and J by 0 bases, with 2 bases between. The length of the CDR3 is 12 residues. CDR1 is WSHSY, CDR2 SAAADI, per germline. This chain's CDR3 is CASSDMNTEAFF. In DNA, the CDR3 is TGCGCCAGCAGTGATATGAACACTGAAGCTTTCTTT.

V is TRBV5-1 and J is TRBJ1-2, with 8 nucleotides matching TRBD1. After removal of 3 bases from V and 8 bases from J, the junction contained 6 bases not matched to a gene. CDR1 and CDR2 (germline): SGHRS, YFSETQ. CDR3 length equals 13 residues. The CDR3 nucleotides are TGCGCCAGCAGCTCGCCAGGGGGCGGGGGCTACACCTTC. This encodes CASSSPGGGGYTF.

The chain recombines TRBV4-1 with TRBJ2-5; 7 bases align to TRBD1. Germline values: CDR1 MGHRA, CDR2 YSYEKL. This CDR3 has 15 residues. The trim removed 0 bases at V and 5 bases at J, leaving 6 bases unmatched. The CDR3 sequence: CASSQEGRGWETQYF. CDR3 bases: TGCGCCAGCAGCCAAGAGGGCAGGGGGTGGGAGACCCAGTACTTC.

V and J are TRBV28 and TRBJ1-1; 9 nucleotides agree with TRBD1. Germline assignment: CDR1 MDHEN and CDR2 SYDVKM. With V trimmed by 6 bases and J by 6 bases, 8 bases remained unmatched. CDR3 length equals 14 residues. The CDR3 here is CASRGTGQIPEAFF. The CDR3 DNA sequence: TGTGCCAGCAGGGGGACAGGGCAAATTCCTGAAGCTTTCTTT.

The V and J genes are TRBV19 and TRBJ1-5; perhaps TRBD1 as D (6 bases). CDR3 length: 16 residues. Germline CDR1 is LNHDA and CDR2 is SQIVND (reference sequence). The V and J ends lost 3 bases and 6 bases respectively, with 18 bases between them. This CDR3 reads CASSMRGADGGQPQHF. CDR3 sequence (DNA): TGTGCCAGTAGTATGAGGGGGGCCGACGGCGGTCAGCCCCAGCATTTT.

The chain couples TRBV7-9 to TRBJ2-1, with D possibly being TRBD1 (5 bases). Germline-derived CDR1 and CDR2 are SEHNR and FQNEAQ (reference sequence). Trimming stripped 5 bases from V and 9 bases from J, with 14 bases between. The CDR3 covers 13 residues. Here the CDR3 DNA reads TGTGCCAGCAGCCCCGAAGGGGTAAGTGAGCAGTTCTTC. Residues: CASSPEGVSEQFF.

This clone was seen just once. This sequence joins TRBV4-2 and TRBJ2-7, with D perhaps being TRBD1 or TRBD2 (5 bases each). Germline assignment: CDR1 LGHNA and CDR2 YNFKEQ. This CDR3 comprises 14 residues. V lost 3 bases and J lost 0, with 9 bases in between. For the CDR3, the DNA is TGTGCCAGCAGCCAGGGACCAAGCTCCTACGAGCAGTACTTC. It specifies CASSQGPSSYEQYF.

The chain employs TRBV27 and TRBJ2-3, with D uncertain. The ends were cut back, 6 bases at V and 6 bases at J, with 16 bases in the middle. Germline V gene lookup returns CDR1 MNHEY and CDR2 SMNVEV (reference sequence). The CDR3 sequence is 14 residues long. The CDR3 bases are TGTGCCAGCAGCGCACTACGAACTTCCGATACGCAGTATTTT. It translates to CASSALRTSDTQYF.

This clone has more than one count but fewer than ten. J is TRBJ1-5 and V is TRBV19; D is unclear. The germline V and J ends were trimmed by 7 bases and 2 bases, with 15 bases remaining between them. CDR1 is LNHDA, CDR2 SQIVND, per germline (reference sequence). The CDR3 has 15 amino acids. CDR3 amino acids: CASTGLRWGNQPQHF. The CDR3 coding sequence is TGTGCCAGTACCGGACTCCGTTGGGGCAATCAGCCCCAGCATTTT.

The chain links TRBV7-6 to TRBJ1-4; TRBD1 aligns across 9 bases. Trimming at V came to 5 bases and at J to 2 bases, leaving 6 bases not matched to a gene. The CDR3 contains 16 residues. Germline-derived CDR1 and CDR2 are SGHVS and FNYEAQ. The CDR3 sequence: CASSRHRGLTNEKLFF. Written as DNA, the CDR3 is TGTGCCAGCAGCAGACACAGGGGGCTCACTAATGAAAAACTGTTTTTT.

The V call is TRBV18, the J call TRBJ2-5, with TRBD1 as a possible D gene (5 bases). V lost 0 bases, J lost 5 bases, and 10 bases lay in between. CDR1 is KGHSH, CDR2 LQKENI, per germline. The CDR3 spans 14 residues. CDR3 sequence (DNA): TGTGCCAGCTCACCACCGTGGGGCCGGGAGACCCAGTACTTC. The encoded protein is CASSPPWGRETQYF.

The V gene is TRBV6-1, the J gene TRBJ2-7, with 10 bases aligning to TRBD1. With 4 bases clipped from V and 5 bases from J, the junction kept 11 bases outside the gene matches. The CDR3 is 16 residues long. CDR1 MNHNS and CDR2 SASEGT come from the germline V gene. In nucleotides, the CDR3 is TGTGCCAGCAGTGCAAACAGACAGGGGGCGCAGAACGAGCAGTACTTC. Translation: CASSANRQGAQNEQYF.

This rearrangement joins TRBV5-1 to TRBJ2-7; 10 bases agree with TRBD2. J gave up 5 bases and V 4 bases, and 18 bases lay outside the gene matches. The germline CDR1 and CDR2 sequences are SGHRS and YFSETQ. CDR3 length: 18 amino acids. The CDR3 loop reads CASSALPHRAGGPNEQYF. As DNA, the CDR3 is TGCGCCAGCAGCGCACTCCCACATCGAGCGGGAGGGCCTAACGAGCAGTACTTC.

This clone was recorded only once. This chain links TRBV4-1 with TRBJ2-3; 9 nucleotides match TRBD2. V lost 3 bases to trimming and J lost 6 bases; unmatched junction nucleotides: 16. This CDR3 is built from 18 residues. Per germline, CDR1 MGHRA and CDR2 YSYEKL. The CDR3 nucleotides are TGCGCCAGCAGCCATGTCGGCCGGCTAGCGGGGATAGGGGATACGCAGTATTTT. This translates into CASSHVGRLAGIGDTQYF.

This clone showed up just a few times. The DNA of the CDR3 is TGTGCCAGCAGCCCGGGCTCTGGAAACACCATATATTTT. Translation gives CASSPGSGNTIYF. V usage is TRBV11-3 and J usage is TRBJ1-3, with D unclear. V shed 5 bases and J shed 0 bases, with 5 bases lying between them. The CDR3 totals 13 residues. Looked up from germline, CDR1 is SGHNT and CDR2 is YENEEA.

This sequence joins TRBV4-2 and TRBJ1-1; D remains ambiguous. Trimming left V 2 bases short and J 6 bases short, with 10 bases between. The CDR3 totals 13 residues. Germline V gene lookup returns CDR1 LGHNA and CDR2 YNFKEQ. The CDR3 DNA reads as TGTGCCAGCAGCCAAAATCGGTATTCTGAAGCTTTCTTT. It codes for CASSQNRYSEAFF.

CDR3 nucleotides: TGTGCCAGTAGTTTGACAGCCACAGATACGCAGTATTTT. Its protein product is CASSLTATDTQYF. V gene TRBV19 combines with J gene TRBJ2-3, with D tentatively TRBD1 (5 bases). CDR3 size: 13 residues. Trimming removed 5 bases from V and 2 bases from J, with 8 bases in between. Germline CDR1 reads LNHDA; CDR2 reads SQIVND (reference sequence).

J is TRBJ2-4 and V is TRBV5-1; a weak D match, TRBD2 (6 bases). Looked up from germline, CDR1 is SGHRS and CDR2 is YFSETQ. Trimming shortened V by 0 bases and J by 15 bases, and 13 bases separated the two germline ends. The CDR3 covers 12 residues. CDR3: CASSLAGQGLYF. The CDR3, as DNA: TGCGCCAGCAGCTTGGCCGGTCAGGGACTGTACTTC.